The rows below give T cell receptor beta chains drawn from one sample of a study of T cell repertoires in cytomegalovirus infection. One entry per CDR3 protein results from TCRdb running MiXCR on the reads. The table lists some 200,000 distinct CDR3 sequences, about a tenth of them singletons, with approximately 4.3% in the top ten. The specimen was PBMCs. These receptors were obtained from a human donor in good health (CMV status not recorded). Some clones in this sample may be carry-over from other donors' samples. The CDR3 runs from the conserved cysteine through the conserved F or W. Each record gives: V gene, D gene, J gene, clone size, CDR3 DNA, CDR3 protein. The D gene is left open where the match is weak. The size entry is marked missing in some rows and otherwise reads once, few, many or a size class.

TRBV7-2	TRBD2	TRBJ2-1	many	TGTGCCAGCAGCCTCGGACTAGCGGGACCTACCTACAATGAGCAGTTCTTC	CASSLGLAGPTYNEQFF
TRBV7-6	NA	TRBJ2-6	few	TGTGCCAGCAGCCCCCGGAACCCTAGCTCTGGGGCCAACGTCCTGACTTTC	CASSPRNPSSGANVLTF
TRBV7-2	TRBD1	TRBJ1-2	many	TGTGCCAGCAGCTTGAAAGGACAGGGGGCGTACTATGGCTACACCTTC	CASSLKGQGAYYGYTF
TRBV6-6	NA	TRBJ2-6	many	TGTGCCAGCACCGGGGGTAGGGATGGGGCCAACGTCCTGACTTTC	CASTGGRDGANVLTF
TRBV7-2	NA	TRBJ1-1	many	TGTGCCAGCAGCCACCTGCAGGGGACTGAAGCTTTCTTT	CASSHLQGTEAFF
TRBV7-2	NA	TRBJ1-4	many	TGTGCCAGCAGCTTAGGGAGGGGGGGAGTCGGTGAAAAACTGTTTTTT	CASSLGRGGVGEKLFF
TRBV11-2	TRBD1	TRBJ2-5	many	TGTGCCAGCAGCCTCAACACAGGGGTTAGGGAGACCCAGTACTTC	CASSLNTGVRETQYF
TRBV12-3/TRBV12-4	TRBD1	TRBJ1-2	NA	TGTGCCAGCAGTTTACAGCCAGGGGGAAAAGGCTACACCTTC	CASSLQPGGKGYTF
TRBV28	NA	TRBJ2-7	NA	TGTGCCAGCAGCAGGGCGGTCTACGAGCAGTACTTC	CASSRAVYEQYF
TRBV6-2/TRBV6-3	NA	TRBJ2-7	NA	TGTGCCACAGCGAAAACCTACGAGCAGTACTTC	CATAKTYEQYF
TRBV20-1	TRBD2	TRBJ2-7	many	TGCAGTGCTAGAGATCCGGCCCTAGCGGCCGAAACCTACGAGCAGTACTTC	CSARDPALAAETYEQYF
TRBV15	NA	TRBJ2-4	many	TGTGCCACCAGCAGAGATTACAGTGAAAACATTCAGTACTTC	CATSRDYSENIQYF
TRBV3-1	NA	TRBJ1-2	NA	TGTGCCAGCAGCCCGAATCCGGCGTATGGCTACACCTTC	CASSPNPAYGYTF
TRBV4-1	NA	TRBJ2-2	few	TGCGCCAGCAGCCTCACTATCAACACCGGGGAGCTGTTTTTT	CASSLTINTGELFF
TRBV28	NA	TRBJ2-1	NA	TGTGCCAGCAGTTTTATAAGGACGGAGCAGTTCTTC	CASSFIRTEQFF
TRBV7-9	NA	TRBJ1-1	many	TGTGCCAGCAGCTTAGTAGGGGTGGGCACTGAAGCTTTCTTT	CASSLVGVGTEAFF
TRBV7-8	TRBD2	TRBJ2-5	many	TGTGCCAGCAGCTCAGGGACTAGCGGGGGTACCAGGGAGACCCAGTACTTC	CASSSGTSGGTRETQYF
TRBV6-4	TRBD2	TRBJ2-1	few	TGTGCCAGCAGTGACTCAGCGGGGGGCTACAATGAGCAGTTCTTC	CASSDSAGGYNEQFF
TRBV7-2	NA	TRBJ2-2	many	TGTGCCAGCAGCTTAGCGGGGTTTGGCGCGGGGGCTAACACCGGGGAGCTGTTTTTT	CASSLAGFGAGANTGELFF
TRBV7-2	NA	TRBJ1-2	many	TGTGCCAGCAGCTTAGCAACTGTTAGCGGCTATGGCTACACCTTC	CASSLATVSGYGYTF
TRBV20-1	NA	TRBJ2-5	NA	TGCAGTGCTCTTGAGACAGTCAAAGAGACCCAGTACTTC	CSALETVKETQYF
TRBV7-2	NA	TRBJ1-4	many	TGTGCCAGCAGCGCGACAGCTAGTAATGAAAAACTGTTTTTT	CASSATASNEKLFF
TRBV6-2/TRBV6-3	TRBD2	TRBJ2-1	few	TGTGCCAGCAGTTACCCGGGACTATCTCAGTTCTTC	CASSYPGLSQFF
TRBV7-2	TRBD2	TRBJ2-4	many	TGTGCCAGCAGCCGTCCGGGGGGGCCTCAGTACTTC	CASSRPGGPQYF
TRBV20-1	TRBD1	TRBJ2-3	few	TGCAGTGCTAGAGCCCTCGGACTGGACAGGATTTACACAGATACGCAGTATTTT	CSARALGLDRIYTDTQYF
TRBV28	NA	TRBJ1-2	NA	TGTGCCAGCAGTTTATTAGGGGACGGCTACACCTTC	CASSLLGDGYTF
TRBV15	TRBD2	TRBJ2-5	few	TGTGCCACCAGCGCCCGGGGACTAGCGGAAGAGACCCAGTACTTC	CATSARGLAEETQYF
TRBV2	NA	TRBJ2-2	few	TGTGCCAGCCGGGACACTGCGAACACCGGGGAGCTGTTTTTT	CASRDTANTGELFF
TRBV20-1	NA	TRBJ2-1	NA	TGCAGTGTGTCAACCCCCGCTGAGCAGTTCTTC	CSVSTPAEQFF
TRBV5-1	NA	TRBJ1-3	few	TGCGCCAGCAGCGATCCCAGCTCTGGAAACACCATATATTTT	CASSDPSSGNTIYF
TRBV7-2	NA	TRBJ2-5	many	TGTGCCAGCAGCTTAGTAGGCTACGGGAGAAGGGGTTACCAAGAGACCCAGTACTTC	CASSLVGYGRRGYQETQYF
TRBV20-1	NA	TRBJ2-1	NA	TGCGGTGCTAGAGGGGTATCTAGCTATGAGCAGTTCTTC	CGARGVSSYEQFF
TRBV19	NA	TRBJ2-1	NA	TGTGCCAGTAGTATTGGGTCCCCCGAGCAGTTCTTC	CASSIGSPEQFF
TRBV4-3	TRBD2	TRBJ2-1	many	TGCGCCAGCAGCCAAGATGGGCGGGGGTTTGCCTACAATGAGCAGTTCTTC	CASSQDGRGFAYNEQFF
TRBV18	TRBD2	TRBJ2-7	few	TGTGCCAGCTCACCACCGGGACTAGTAACCTACGAGCAGTACTTC	CASSPPGLVTYEQYF
TRBV27	NA	TRBJ1-4	many	TGTGCCAGCAGGGATCAGCGACTAGGGAAACTGTTTTTT	CASRDQRLGKLFF
TRBV20-1	TRBD2	TRBJ2-1	NA	TGCAGTGCCCACCCCCCTGTATCGGGTAGCGGGAGATGGGATGAGCAGTTCTTC	CSAHPPVSGSGRWDEQFF
TRBV5-1	TRBD1	TRBJ2-7	few	TGCGCCAGCAGCTCCGGGACAGGGATTACCTACGAGCAGTACTTC	CASSSGTGITYEQYF
TRBV5-6	NA	TRBJ1-5	NA	TGTGCCAGCAGCTTGCGGGCTAGCAATCAGCCCCAGCATTTT	CASSLRASNQPQHF
TRBV6-1	TRBD1	TRBJ1-1	NA	TGTGCCAGCAGCATGGGACAGAGGGGGATGAACACTGAAGCTTTCTTT	CASSMGQRGMNTEAFF
TRBV7-2	NA	TRBJ1-1	many	TGTGCCAGCAGCCCGCGTTCGGGGGGCGAAGGGGTCTTT	CASSPRSGGEGVF
TRBV7-2	TRBD1	TRBJ2-3	many	TGTGCCAGCACCCCCCCGAGGACAGGGGTGGCAGATACGCAGTATTTT	CASTPPRTGVADTQYF
TRBV7-2	TRBD2	TRBJ2-3	many	TGTGCCAGCAGCAAGACTAGCGGGGGGGCCCCAGATACGCAGTATTTT	CASSKTSGGAPDTQYF
TRBV7-7	TRBD1	TRBJ2-5	few	TGTGCTAGCAGCTCGGACAGGGGAGAGACCCAGTACTTC	CASSSDRGETQYF
TRBV6-2/TRBV6-3	NA	TRBJ2-7	NA	TGTGCCAGCAGGGAGGAGGGGACAGCGATCTACGAGCAGTACTTC	CASREEGTAIYEQYF
TRBV12-3/TRBV12-4	TRBD1	TRBJ2-5	many	TGTGCCAGCAGCTCCAGGGGGCAAGAGACCCAGTACTTC	CASSSRGQETQYF
TRBV20-1	NA	TRBJ2-5	few	TGCAGTGCTAGAGATATTCGTGCGTCCCAAGAGACCCAGTACTTC	CSARDIRASQETQYF
TRBV12-3/TRBV12-4	NA	TRBJ1-2	few	TGTGCCAGCAGTTCGGACGGGAGCTTAAGTGATGGCTACACCTTC	CASSSDGSLSDGYTF
TRBV28	NA	TRBJ2-1	few	TGTGCCAGCAGTTCTCCGGGTTACGGTGAGCAGTTCTTC	CASSSPGYGEQFF
TRBV28	TRBD1	TRBJ1-2	many	TGTGCCAGCAGTCGTACCTCCGGGACAGGACATGGCTACACCTTC	CASSRTSGTGHGYTF
TRBV6-2/TRBV6-3	TRBD2	TRBJ2-3	many	TGTGCCAGCAGTTACTGGGGAGCGGGGGATCCCACAGATACGCAGTATTTT	CASSYWGAGDPTDTQYF
TRBV10-3	NA	TRBJ2-3	many	TGTGCCATCAGCGACCACCGGGACACGATCACAGATACGCAGTATTTT	CAISDHRDTITDTQYF
TRBV7-9	NA	TRBJ1-1	many	TGTGCCAGCAGCCCCGGGACGGGAAAGAACACTGAAGCTTTCTTT	CASSPGTGKNTEAFF